This TCR beta chain stems from a study of blood T cell repertoires in COVID-19 (TCRdb year 2020). Concerning the study at large: The collaborator samples originated in the United States, Italy and Spain and spanned the acute and convalescent phases of COVID-19. The prospective study material was composed of cDNA or gDNA derived from T cells, B-cell-depleted T cells, or PBMCs. The dataset comprised deeply sampled blood TCRbeta repertoires from subjects exposed to, actively infected with, or recovered from COVID-19. The repertoires were released in a freely available public database intended as a resource for research on the immune response to SARS-CoV-2. The samples were drawn from the first 160 participants of the ongoing ImmuneRACE study and from 1,254 subjects provided by 6 global collaborators. Sample metadata almost always included a de-identified subject ID, COVID-19 status, age in years and sex. HLA class I and class II types, where available, came from metadata supplied by the sample provider rather than from assay-based typing. Broader findings and caveats from the paper: The amount of clinical and demographic metadata varied by source and participant and was provided uncurated.

Each collaborating institution followed its own protocols to collect whole blood in K2EDTA tubes. Collaborator samples were shipped for TCRbeta analysis as frozen whole blood, isolated PBMCs, or DNA extracted from either sample type. TCRbeta CDR3 regions were amplified from genomic DNA by means of the immunoSEQ Assay, a bias-controlled multiplex PCR. As for the original processing: The number of nucleated cells in each sample was estimated from the amplification of reference gene primers within the assay. To quantify the absolute abundance of each unique TCRbeta CDR3 rearrangement, sequence reads were collapsed and filtered. Productive Simpson clonality was computed per sample as the square root of Simpson's diversity index over productive rearrangements. The clones in this table, taken by TCRdb from immuneACCESS, are in-frame only. Not every clone is retained; where verified, under half of the shortfall comes from an unresolved V gene, and the cause of the rest is unknown. D and trimming were read from the DNA, whereas the V and J calls and clone size are those reported in that table. For this sample there are more than 20,000 clones; nearly 90% appear just once. In total, the top ten clones hold roughly 10% of the sample.

According to the germline V gene, CDR1 reads MDHEN and CDR2 reads SYDVKM. V and J are truncated by 2 bases and 5 bases respectively, leaving an intervening sequence of 15 bases. From the cysteine through the phenylalanine, the CDR3 covers 15 amino acids. CDR3 DNA is the only sequence kept; it has 45 bases, read in frame from the first base. In regard to this clone: No antigen is known for it. Base quality data are lacking; no much larger clone is found one base away.

The V gene is TRBV28 and the J gene is TRBJ2-5; perhaps TRBD2 is the D gene, with 7 bases matching. The sequenced material came from peripheral blood. The sequence derives from a man aged 65-85 years with acute or convalescent COVID-19. The nucleotide sequence reads as follows: TGTGCCAGCAGTTTACGGGGGGAGGGGGGTGAGACCCAGTACTTC. This codes for CASSLRGEGGETQYF.